Listed here are 20 T cell receptor beta chains from one sample, sequenced in a study of beta chain features in type 1 diabetes. Expressed TCRB transcripts were sequenced, since all the RNA that had been isolated was reverse transcribed. Assay: immunoSEQ multiplex PCR; the TCRdb copy retains only in-frame clones and omits some. Of about 15,000 clones listed, approximately 50% are singletons. The material sequenced was stem cell memory CD4+ T cells from blood. The receptors come from a young woman in good health.

This clone was observed a single time. The chain has TRBV11-2 and TRBJ1-1; 7 bases fit TRBD1. Germline assignment: CDR1 SGHAT and CDR2 FQNNGV. The CDR3 spans 14 residues. V shed 5 bases and J 3 bases; nucleotides not matched to a gene: 6. The CDR3 protein is CASSSLQGHTEAFF. CDR3 coding DNA: TGTGCCAGCAGCAGCCTACAGGGGCACACTGAAGCTTTCTTT.

The chain uses TRBV7-9 and TRBJ2-1; 13 bases are a match to TRBD2. This CDR3 has 17 amino acids. Per the germline V gene, CDR1 is SEHNR and CDR2 is FQNEAQ (reference sequence). V trimming: 1 base; J trimming: 2 bases; junction bases outside the gene matches: 2. The CDR3 nucleotides are TGTGCCAGCAGCTTAGGGGGACTAGCGGGAACCTACAATGAGCAGTTCTTC. Amino acids: CASSLGGLAGTYNEQFF.

The chain couples TRBV18 to TRBJ1-1; the D gene is possibly TRBD1 (6 bases). Germline CDR1 is KGHSH and CDR2 is LQKENI. The ends were cut back, 2 bases at V and 1 base at J, with 11 bases in the middle. The CDR3 spans 15 residues. DNA of the CDR3: TGTGCCAGCTCACCAGGGAACAGGGAGAACACTGAAGCTTTCTTT. It translates to CASSPGNRENTEAFF.

The chain uses TRBV19 and TRBJ1-6; weak D call: TRBD1 (5 bases). CDR1 and CDR2 (germline): LNHDA, SQIVND (reference sequence). Trimming pared 4 bases from V and 11 bases from J, leaving 15 bases between. This CDR3 has 14 amino acids. The CDR3 loop reads CASSTEGVWPPLHF. The CDR3 DNA sequence: TGTGCCAGTAGTACCGAAGGGGTTTGGCCACCCCTCCACTTT.

V is TRBV6-1 and J is TRBJ1-2, with D possibly being TRBD1 (6 bases). The germline gives CDR1 MNHNS, CDR2 SASEGT. Between the trimmed V and J ends, which lost 4 bases and 4 bases, there was a span of 10 bases. CDR3 length: 13 amino acids. The CDR3: CASSVSGVYGYTF. The CDR3 DNA is TGTGCCAGCAGTGTTTCAGGGGTCTATGGCTACACCTTC.

A word on this clone: This same CDR3 is encoded by further DNA sequences in the sample. V gene TRBV5-1 combines with J gene TRBJ1-2; 8 nucleotides align to TRBD1. This CDR3 has 14 residues. Trimming removed 4 bases from V and 2 bases from J; junction bases left unmatched: 4. Germline V gives CDR1 SGHRS, CDR2 YFSETQ. CDR3 residues: CASSLGQGNYGYTF. Here the CDR3 DNA reads TGCGCCAGCAGCCTAGGACAGGGAAACTATGGCTACACCTTC.

The rearrangement links TRBV19 to TRBJ1-1; a weak D match, TRBD1 (6 bases). The V end lost 2 bases, the J end lost 1 base, and 14 bases lay between the germline ends. CDR3 length equals 16 residues. The germline CDR1 and CDR2 sequences are LNHDA and SQIVND (reference sequence). The CDR3 sequence: CASSIYSQGKNTEAFF. In nucleotides, the CDR3 is TGTGCCAGTAGTATATACTCACAGGGCAAGAACACTGAAGCTTTCTTT.

The chain links TRBV7-8 to TRBJ2-3; maybe TRBD2 (7 bases). There are 15 residues in the CDR3. Germline assignment: CDR1 SGHVS and CDR2 FQNEAQ. V lost 5 bases and J 1 base, leaving 13 bases between the germline ends. The CDR3 is CASSVGGRGTDTQYF. CDR3 DNA sequence: TGTGCCAGCAGCGTGGGGGGGCGGGGCACAGATACGCAGTATTTT.

This clone was counted a single time. The rearrangement uses TRBV6-6 and TRBJ1-2; no clear D gene. Germline V gene data show CDR1 as MNHNY and CDR2 as SVGAGI (reference sequence). The length of the CDR3 is 15 residues. The V gene lost 2 bases and the J gene lost 5 bases, with 15 bases spanning the gap. The CDR3 DNA sequence: TGTGCCAGCAGTTACGATAATGCAGGATTATATGGCTACACCTTC. Its protein is CASSYDNAGLYGYTF.

CDR3 coding DNA: TGTGCCAGCAGCTTAATTCGCGGGCAGCCCCAGCATTTT. Translating it yields CASSLIRGQPQHF. The chain is built from TRBV7-3 and TRBJ1-5; D is ambiguous. V was pared by 1 base and J by 7 bases, with 8 bases between. The CDR3 contains 13 residues. Germline CDR1 SGHTA, CDR2 FQGTGA.

The chain carries TRBV6-5 and TRBJ1-5, with D perhaps TRBD1 (5 bases). With 0 bases removed from V and 8 bases from J, the gap between germline ends came to 14 bases. This CDR3 spans 15 amino acids. Germline assignment: CDR1 MNHEY and CDR2 SVGAGI. The DNA for the CDR3 is TGTGCCAGCAGTTACTCGGGGCAGACTTTGAAGCCCCAGCATTTT. Its translation: CASSYSGQTLKPQHF.

The chain is built from TRBV29-1 and TRBJ2-2, with no clear D. CDR3 size: 14 residues. CDR1 and CDR2 from the germline V gene are SQVTM and ANQGSEA. The V and J ends lost 4 bases and 1 base respectively, with 10 bases between them. The DNA of the CDR3 is TGCAGCGTTGCGGAGCAGTTGAACACCGGGGAGCTGTTTTTT. This gives the protein CSVAEQLNTGELFF.

The chain carries TRBV7-2 and TRBJ2-7, with 9 bases lining up with TRBD2. CDR1 SGHTA and CDR2 FQGNSA come from the germline V gene. This CDR3 region has 17 residues. Germline trimming cut 4 bases from V and 2 bases from J; bases unmatched to any gene: 12. CDR3 loop: CASSSGATLAGAYEQYF. CDR3 bases: TGTGCCAGCAGCTCAGGGGCCACGTTAGCGGGAGCCTACGAGCAGTACTTC. Together with reference TRBV7-2 and TRBJ2-7, the CDR3 gives the full variable domain: GAGVSQSPSNKVTEKGKDVELRCDPISGHTALYWYRQSLGQGLEFLIYFQGNSAPDKSGLPSDRFSAERTGGSVSTLTIQRTQQEDSAVYLCASSSGATLAGAYEQYFGPGTRLTVT.

This clone appeared a few times. The chain employs TRBV18 and TRBJ2-2; D gene uncertain. This CDR3 contains 14 residues. Germline assignment: CDR1 KGHSH and CDR2 LQKENI. Trimming removed 3 bases from V and 1 base from J, with 6 bases in between. The CDR3 sequence is CASSPPGNTGELFF. CDR3 DNA sequence: TGTGCCAGCTCACCCCCGGGGAACACCGGGGAGCTGTTTTTT.

The CDR3 is CSVVQGGFGTEAFF. The CDR3 nucleotides read TGCAGCGTCGTGCAGGGAGGATTTGGCACTGAAGCTTTCTTT. The gene calls are TRBV29-1 and TRBJ1-1; tentatively, D is TRBD1 (5 bases). V was cut by 6 bases and J by 4 bases, with 18 bases left in between. There are 14 residues in the CDR3. Per germline, CDR1 SQVTM and CDR2 ANQGSEA. The full variable domain, rest sourced from reference TRBV29-1 and TRBJ1-1, is SAVISQKPSRDICQRGTSLTIQCQVDSQVTMMFWYRQQPGQSLTLIATANQGSEATYESGFVIDKFPISRPNLTFSTLTVSNMSPEDSSIYLCSVVQGGFGTEAFFGQGTRLTVV.

This chain links TRBV19 with TRBJ2-6; 11 bases are a match to TRBD1. This CDR3 region has 17 residues. J lost 0 bases, V lost 8 bases, and 6 bases had no gene match. From germline, CDR1 is LNHDA and CDR2 SQIVND (reference sequence). The CDR3 DNA is TGTGCCAGTCTCACCGGGACAGGGGGCTCTGGGGCCAACGTCCTGACTTTC. Its translation is CASLTGTGGSGANVLTF.

This clone has a single count. V and J are TRBV10-3 and TRBJ1-5; D gene ambiguous. This CDR3 region has 15 residues. Germline V gene data show CDR1 as ENHRY and CDR2 as SYGVKD. Trimming took off 3 bases at V and 2 bases at J, with 11 bases between the two ends. The CDR3 reads CAISDRQGGNQPQHF. The CDR3 DNA is TGTGCCATCAGTGACAGGCAAGGTGGCAATCAGCCCCAGCATTTT.

This clone was detected only a few times. V gene TRBV2 combines with J gene TRBJ2-1, with 12 bases matching TRBD2. Germline values: CDR1 SNHLY, CDR2 FYNNEI. The CDR3 has 15 amino acids. V gave up 2 bases and J gave up 12 bases; unmatched junction bases: 8. The CDR3, as DNA: TGTGCCAGCAGTGAATGGGCTAGCGGGGGGGGAGTGCAGTTCTTC. Translation gives CASSEWASGGGVQFF.

The gene calls are TRBV6-1 and TRBJ2-2; maybe TRBD2 (6 bases). The V end lost 1 base, the J end lost 0 bases, and 12 bases lay between the germline ends. Germline lookup yields CDR1 MNHNS and CDR2 SASEGT. This CDR3 is 17 amino acids long. The CDR3 here is CASSEDGGAANTGELFF. The DNA of the CDR3 is TGTGCCAGCAGTGAAGACGGCGGGGCGGCGAACACCGGGGAGCTGTTTTTT.

CDR3 loop: CASSLESSGRGDTQYF. The CDR3 bases are TGCGCCAGCAGCTTGGAGTCTAGCGGGAGAGGGGATACGCAGTATTTT. The chain employs TRBV5-1 and TRBJ2-3; 10 bases align to TRBD2. V trimming: 0 bases; J trimming: 6 bases; junction bases outside the gene matches: 7. The CDR3 is 16 amino acids. Germline V gene lookup returns CDR1 SGHRS and CDR2 YFSETQ.